Sequencing of this T cell receptor (beta chain) was carried out in a study of CXCR4 blockade with PD-1 therapy in pancreatic cancer. The assay was immunoSEQ multiplex PCR, and TCRdb's table has in-frame clones only and misses some. The sample includes under 20,000 clones, around 72% of them seen just once. The CDR3 is made up of 16 amino acids. V was pared by 5 bases and J by 4 bases, with 8 bases of the junction left unmatched. Per germline, CDR1 SGHNT and CDR2 YENEEA. Sequenced: tumor tissue. The V call is TRBV11-3, the J call TRBJ1-4; 9 bases agree with TRBD1. This receptor was identified in a human donor with pancreatic ductal adenocarcinoma. In nucleotides, the CDR3 is TGTGCCAGCAGCAAAACAGGGGGCTGGAGTAATGAAAAACTGTTTTTT. Amino acids: CASSKTGGWSNEKLFF.